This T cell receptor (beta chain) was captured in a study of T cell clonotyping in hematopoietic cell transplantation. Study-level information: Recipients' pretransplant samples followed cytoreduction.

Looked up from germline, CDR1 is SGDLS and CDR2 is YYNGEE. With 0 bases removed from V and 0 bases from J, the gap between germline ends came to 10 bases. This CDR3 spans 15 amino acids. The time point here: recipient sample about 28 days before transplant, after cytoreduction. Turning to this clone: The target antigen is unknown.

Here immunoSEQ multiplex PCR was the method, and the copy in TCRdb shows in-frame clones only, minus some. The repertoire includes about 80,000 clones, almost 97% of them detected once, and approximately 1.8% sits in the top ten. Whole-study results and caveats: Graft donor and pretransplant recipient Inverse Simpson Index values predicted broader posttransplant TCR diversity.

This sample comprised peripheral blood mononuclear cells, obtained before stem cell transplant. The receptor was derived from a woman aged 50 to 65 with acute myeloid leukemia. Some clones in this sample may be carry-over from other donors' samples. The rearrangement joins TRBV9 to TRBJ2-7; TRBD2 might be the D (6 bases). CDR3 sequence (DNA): TGTGCCAGCAGCGTAGCTAGCGTTAGCTCCTACGAGCAGTACTTC. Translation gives CASSVASVSSYEQYF.